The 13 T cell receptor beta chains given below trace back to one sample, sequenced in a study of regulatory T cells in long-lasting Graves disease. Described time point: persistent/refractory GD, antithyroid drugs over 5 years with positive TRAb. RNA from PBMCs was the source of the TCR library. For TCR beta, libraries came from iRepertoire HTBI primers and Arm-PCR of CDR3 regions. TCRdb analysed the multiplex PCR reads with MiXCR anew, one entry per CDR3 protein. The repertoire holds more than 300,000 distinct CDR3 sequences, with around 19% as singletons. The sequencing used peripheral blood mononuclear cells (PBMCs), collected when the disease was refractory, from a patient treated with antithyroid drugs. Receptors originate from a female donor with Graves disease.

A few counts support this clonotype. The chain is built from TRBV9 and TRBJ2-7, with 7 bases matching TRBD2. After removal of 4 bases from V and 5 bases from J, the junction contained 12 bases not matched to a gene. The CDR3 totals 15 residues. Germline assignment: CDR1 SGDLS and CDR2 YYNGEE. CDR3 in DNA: TGTGCCAGCAGCCCGGGCGGGGGATCCGGCCACGAGCAGTACTTC. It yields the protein CASSPGGGSGHEQYF. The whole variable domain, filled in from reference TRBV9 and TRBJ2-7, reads DSGVTQTPKHLITATGQRVTLRCSPRSGDLSVYWYQQSLDQGLQFLIQYYNGEERAKGNILERFSAQQFPDLHSELNLSSLELGDSALYFCASSPGGGSGHEQYFGPGTRLTVT.

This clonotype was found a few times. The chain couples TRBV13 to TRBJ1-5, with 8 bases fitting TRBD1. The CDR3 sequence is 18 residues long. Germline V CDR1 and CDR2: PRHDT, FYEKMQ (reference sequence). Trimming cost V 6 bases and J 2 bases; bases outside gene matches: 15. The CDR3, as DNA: TGTGCCAGCAGTTTGACAGGGGCCGGAGTTGGGGGCAATCAGCCCCAGCATTTT. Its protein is CASSLTGAGVGGNQPQHF.

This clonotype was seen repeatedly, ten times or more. CDR3 coding DNA: TGTGCCAGCGGGACCTCCGGGACAGGGTCCAACGAGCAGTACTTC. Amino acid sequence: CASGTSGTGSNEQYF. The chain couples TRBV28 to TRBJ2-7; 9 positions agree with TRBD1. Germline lookup yields CDR1 MDHEN and CDR2 SYDVKM. J gave up 5 bases and V 8 bases, and 13 bases lay outside the gene matches. CDR3 size: 15 residues. Complete variable domain (other parts from reference TRBV28 and TRBJ2-7): DVKVTQSSRYLVKRTGEKVFLECVQDMDHENMFWYRQDPGLGLRLIYFSYDVKMKEKGDIPEGYSVSREKKERFSLILESASTNQTSMYLCASGTSGTGSNEQYFGPGTRLTVT.

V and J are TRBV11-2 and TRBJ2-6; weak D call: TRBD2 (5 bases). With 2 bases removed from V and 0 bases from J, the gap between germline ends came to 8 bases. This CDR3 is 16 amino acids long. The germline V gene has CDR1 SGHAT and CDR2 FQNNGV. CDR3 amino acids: CASSLPRGSGANVLTF. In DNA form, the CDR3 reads TGTGCCAGCAGCTTACCTCGGGGCTCTGGGGCCAACGTCCTGACTTTC.

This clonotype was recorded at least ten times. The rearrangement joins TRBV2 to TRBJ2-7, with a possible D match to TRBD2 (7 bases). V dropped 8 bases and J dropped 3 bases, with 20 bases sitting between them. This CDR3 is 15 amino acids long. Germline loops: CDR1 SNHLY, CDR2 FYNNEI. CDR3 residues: CASVPVREGVYEQYF. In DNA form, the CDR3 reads TGTGCCAGCGTCCCCGTCAGGGAGGGGGTCTACGAGCAGTACTTC.

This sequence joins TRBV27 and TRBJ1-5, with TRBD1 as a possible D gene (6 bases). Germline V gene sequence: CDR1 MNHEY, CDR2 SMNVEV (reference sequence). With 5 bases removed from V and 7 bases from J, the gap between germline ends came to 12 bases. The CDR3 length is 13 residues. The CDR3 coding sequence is TGTGCCAGCAGTCCTTACAGGGACCAGCCCCAGCATTTT. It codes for CASSPYRDQPQHF.

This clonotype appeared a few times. The CDR3 loop reads CASSPRRVVPNYGYTF. CDR3 DNA sequence: TGTGCCAGCAGTCCCCGCAGGGTGGTGCCTAACTATGGCTACACCTTC. The V gene is TRBV25-1, the J gene TRBJ1-2; possibly TRBD1 for D (5 bases). With 5 bases removed from V and 0 bases from J, the gap between germline ends came to 16 bases. Germline assignment: CDR1 MGHDK and CDR2 SYGVNS. The CDR3 covers 16 residues.

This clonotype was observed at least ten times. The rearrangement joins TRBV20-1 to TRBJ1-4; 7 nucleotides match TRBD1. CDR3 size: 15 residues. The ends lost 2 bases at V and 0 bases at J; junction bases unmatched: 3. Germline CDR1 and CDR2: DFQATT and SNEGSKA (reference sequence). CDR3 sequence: CSARPQGATNEKLFF. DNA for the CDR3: TGCAGTGCTAGACCCCAGGGGGCAACTAATGAAAAACTGTTTTTT.

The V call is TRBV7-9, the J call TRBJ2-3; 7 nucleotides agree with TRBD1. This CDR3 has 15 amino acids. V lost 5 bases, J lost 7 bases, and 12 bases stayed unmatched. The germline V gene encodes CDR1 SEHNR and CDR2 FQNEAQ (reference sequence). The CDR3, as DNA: TGTGCCAGCAGCCGCCCCCTTGGGACAGTCAATACGCAGTATTTT. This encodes CASSRPLGTVNTQYF.

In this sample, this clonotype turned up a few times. Written as DNA, the CDR3 is TGCAGCGTCTCCGGGACTAGCGGGAAATCCTACAATGAGCAGTTCTTC. As protein: CSVSGTSGKSYNEQFF. The chain carries TRBV29-1 and TRBJ2-1; 13 nucleotides agree with TRBD2. This CDR3 is built from 16 residues. Germline V gene sequence: CDR1 SQVTM, CDR2 ANQGSEA. J was trimmed by 1 base and V by 6 bases; bases with no gene match: 6.

CDR3 residues: CASSLELGTGELFF. The CDR3 nucleotides are TGTGCCAGCAGCTTAGAACTCGGCACCGGGGAGCTGTTTTTT. The rearrangement joins TRBV7-2 to TRBJ2-2; unclear D gene. CDR1 is SGHTA and CDR2 is FQGNSA in the germline V gene. The V end was cut by 1 base, the J end by 4 bases, with 7 bases between. The CDR3 has 14 residues.

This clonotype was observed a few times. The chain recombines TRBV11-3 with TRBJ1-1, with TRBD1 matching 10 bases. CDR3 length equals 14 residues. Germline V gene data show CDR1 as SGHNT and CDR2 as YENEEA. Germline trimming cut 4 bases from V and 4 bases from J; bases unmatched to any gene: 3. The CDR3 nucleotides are TGTGCCAGCAGCTGGACAGGGGGTCCCACTGAAGCTTTCTTT. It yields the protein CASSWTGGPTEAFF.

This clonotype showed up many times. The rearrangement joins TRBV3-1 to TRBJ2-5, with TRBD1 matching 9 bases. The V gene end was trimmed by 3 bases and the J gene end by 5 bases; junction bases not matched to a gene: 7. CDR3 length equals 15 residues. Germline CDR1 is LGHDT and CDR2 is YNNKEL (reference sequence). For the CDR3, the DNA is TGTGCCAGCAGCCACACAGGGGGCACAGGCGAGACCCAGTACTTC. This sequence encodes CASSHTGGTGETQYF.